One sample yielded the 17 T cell receptor beta chains listed below, sequenced in a study of memory CD4+ T cells and cytomegalovirus serostatus. Assay: immunoSEQ multiplex PCR; the TCRdb copy retains only in-frame clones and omits some. The sample includes 40,000 to 50,000 clones, more than 65% of them seen just once. The sort gate was single viable CD3+CD4+CD8-CD45RO+ cells for memory CD4+ T cells. The specimen was memory CD4+ T cells from blood. Source of these receptors: an adult in good health and CMV-seronegative.

The J gene is TRBJ1-1, the V gene TRBV28; tentatively, D is TRBD1 (5 bases). Germline CDR1 is MDHEN and CDR2 is SYDVKM. Between the trimmed V and J ends, which lost 7 bases and 5 bases, there was a span of 17 bases. This CDR3 has 14 amino acids. CDR3 in DNA: TGTGCCAGCATCACCCCCGGGGCGCGGACTGAAGCTTTCTTT. Its translation: CASITPGARTEAFF.

This clone was seen a few times. The chain carries TRBV7-9 and TRBJ2-7; D might be TRBD1 (6 bases). V shed 7 bases and J shed 4 bases, with 17 bases lying between them. Germline V gene data show CDR1 as SEHNR and CDR2 as FQNEAQ (reference sequence). The CDR3 extends over 14 amino acids. The CDR3 is CASNTQGLRYEQYF. In DNA, the CDR3 is TGTGCCAGCAACACGCAGGGGTTGAGATACGAGCAGTACTTC. The whole variable domain, filled in from reference TRBV7-9 and TRBJ2-7, reads DTGVSQNPRHKITKRGQNVTFRCDPISEHNRLYWYRQTLGQGPEFLTYFQNEAQLEKSRLLSDRFSAERPKGSFSTLEIQRTEQGDSAMYLCASNTQGLRYEQYFGPGTRLTVT.

The chain uses TRBV7-3 and TRBJ1-5; 9 nucleotides match TRBD1. The CDR3 is 16 amino acids. V trimming: 8 bases; J trimming: 2 bases; junction bases outside the gene matches: 10. Germline lookup yields CDR1 SGHTA and CDR2 FQGTGA. In DNA, the CDR3 is TGTGCCAGCTTGAATCTAAGGGACAGGGGCAATCAGCCCCAGCATTTT. Translating gives CASLNLRDRGNQPQHF.

V usage is TRBV28 and J usage is TRBJ1-2; D gene unclear. Trimming took 7 bases from V and 4 from J, leaving 13 bases between them. The CDR3 length is 13 residues. In germline, CDR1 is MDHEN, CDR2 SYDVKM. The CDR3 sequence: CASNDPRGYGYTF. The CDR3 bases are TGTGCCAGCAACGACCCCCGGGGCTATGGCTACACCTTC.

The rearrangement joins TRBV5-1 to TRBJ2-3; 8 bases match TRBD1. From germline, CDR1 is SGHRS and CDR2 YFSETQ. J lost 7 bases, V lost 0 bases, and 1 base had no gene match. The CDR3 totals 13 residues. DNA for the CDR3: TGCGCCAGCAGCTTGGGACAGGGGAATACGCAGTATTTT. This codes for CASSLGQGNTQYF.

This clone occurred a few times. The rearrangement links TRBV28 to TRBJ1-4; D not certain. Germline CDR1 is MDHEN and CDR2 is SYDVKM. Trimming shortened V by 4 bases and J by 8 bases, and 11 bases separated the two germline ends. There are 13 residues in the CDR3. CDR3 sequence: CASSSFVREKLFF. CDR3 nucleotide sequence: TGTGCCAGCAGTTCCTTTGTCCGGGAAAAACTGTTTTTT.

The rearrangement links TRBV6-5 to TRBJ1-2; D is possibly TRBD1 (5 bases). V shed 6 bases and J shed 8 bases, with 16 bases lying between them. CDR1 is MNHEY and CDR2 is SVGAGI in the germline V gene. CDR3 size: 13 residues. CDR3 nucleotide sequence: TGTGCCAGCAGAAACGTGGGGGGACGAGGCTACACCTTC. It specifies CASRNVGGRGYTF.

The rearrangement links TRBV7-6 to TRBJ1-3; D gene unclear. V was trimmed by 0 bases and J by 0 bases, leaving 9 bases between them. Germline V CDR1 and CDR2: SGHVS, FNYEAQ. The CDR3 is made up of 16 amino acids. CDR3: CASSLASSLSGNTIYF. For the CDR3, the DNA is TGTGCCAGCAGCTTAGCCAGCAGCCTCTCTGGAAACACCATATATTTT.

The rearrangement links TRBV14 to TRBJ1-3, with a tentative D call TRBD1 (6 bases). The V and J ends lost 5 bases and 4 bases respectively, with 12 bases between them. Germline CDR1 and CDR2: SGHDN and FVKESK. The CDR3 spans 14 residues. CDR3 in amino acids: CASSSQGTGNTIYF. The DNA for the CDR3 is TGTGCCAGCAGCTCACAGGGAACCGGAAACACCATATATTTT.

V is TRBV6-1 and J is TRBJ2-7, with D possibly being TRBD2 (6 bases). Germline V gene lookup returns CDR1 MNHNS and CDR2 SASEGT. The ends were cut back, 1 base at V and 3 bases at J, with 10 bases in the middle. The CDR3 spans 14 residues. The CDR3 region has the DNA TGTGCCAGCAGTGAAGGTGGGGGAGGCTACGAGCAGTACTTC. Its protein is CASSEGGGGYEQYF.

The CDR3: CAISEGLAGGQIKETQYF. CDR3 nucleotide sequence: TGTGCCATCAGTGAGGGACTAGCGGGGGGCCAGATTAAAGAGACCCAGTACTTC. This chain joins TRBV10-3 and TRBJ2-5; 14 nucleotides agree with TRBD2. Germline CDR1 is ENHRY and CDR2 is SYGVKD. The CDR3 has 18 amino acids. Trimming took 2 bases from V and 3 from J; bases not matched to a gene: 8.

The chain couples TRBV11-2 to TRBJ2-6; D gene uncertain. Germline V CDR1 and CDR2: SGHAT, FQNNGV. V was cut by 1 base and J by 0 bases, with 16 bases left in between. The CDR3 length is 19 residues. This CDR3 reads CASSLVRHLLDSGANVLTF. Written as DNA, the CDR3 is TGTGCCAGCAGCTTAGTTCGGCACCTGTTAGACTCTGGGGCCAACGTCCTGACTTTC.

The table lists this clone with a few counts. This sequence joins TRBV10-1 and TRBJ2-3, with D perhaps being TRBD1 or TRBD2 (7 bases each). This CDR3 spans 16 amino acids. The V end was cut by 1 base, the J end by 3 bases, with 14 bases between. From germline, CDR1 is WNHNN and CDR2 SYGVQD (reference sequence). The DNA for the CDR3 is TGCGCCAGCAGTGAGTTCAGGGGGGGGGAAACAGATACGCAGTATTTT. Translation gives CASSEFRGGETDTQYF.

The chain couples TRBV28 to TRBJ2-5; 9 bases align to TRBD2. Per germline, CDR1 MDHEN and CDR2 SYDVKM. Trimming took 6 bases from V and 3 from J; bases not matched to a gene: 8. The CDR3 is made up of 15 amino acids. CDR3 in DNA: TGTGCCAGCAGGAAAGCGGGGGGCCGGGAAGAGACCCAGTACTTC. The encoded protein is CASRKAGGREETQYF. The full variable domain, completed using reference TRBV28 and TRBJ2-5, is DVKVTQSSRYLVKRTGEKVFLECVQDMDHENMFWYRQDPGLGLRLIYFSYDVKMKEKGDIPEGYSVSREKKERFSLILESASTNQTSMYLCASRKAGGREETQYFGPGTRLLVL.

This rearrangement joins TRBV18 to TRBJ1-1, with 9 bases that match TRBD1. The CDR3 sequence is 14 residues long. Germline CDR1 reads KGHSH; CDR2 reads LQKENI. Germline trimming cut 5 bases from V and 0 bases from J; bases unmatched to any gene: 1. The CDR3 loop is CASSGQGMNTEAFF. CDR3 coding DNA: TGTGCCAGCTCAGGACAGGGGATGAACACTGAAGCTTTCTTT.

The V and J genes are TRBV25-1 and TRBJ1-6; 8 bases are shared with TRBD1. This CDR3 has 14 amino acids. Germline CDR1 reads MGHDK; CDR2 reads SYGVNS. V was pared by 5 bases and J by 5 bases, with 2 bases of the junction left unmatched. The CDR3 here is CASSPTGDNSPLHF. DNA of the CDR3: TGTGCCAGCAGTCCGACAGGGGATAATTCACCCCTCCACTTT.

The rearrangement links TRBV6-1 to TRBJ1-3, with 9 bases matching TRBD1. Germline V gene sequence: CDR1 MNHNS, CDR2 SASEGT. V shed 4 bases, J shed 4 bases, and the junction held 20 bases outside the gene matches. The CDR3 length is 20 residues. CDR3 sequence reads: CASSGKRDRDNPALGNTIYF. The DNA for the CDR3 is TGTGCCAGCAGTGGAAAACGGGACAGGGATAATCCTGCTCTCGGAAACACCATATATTTT.